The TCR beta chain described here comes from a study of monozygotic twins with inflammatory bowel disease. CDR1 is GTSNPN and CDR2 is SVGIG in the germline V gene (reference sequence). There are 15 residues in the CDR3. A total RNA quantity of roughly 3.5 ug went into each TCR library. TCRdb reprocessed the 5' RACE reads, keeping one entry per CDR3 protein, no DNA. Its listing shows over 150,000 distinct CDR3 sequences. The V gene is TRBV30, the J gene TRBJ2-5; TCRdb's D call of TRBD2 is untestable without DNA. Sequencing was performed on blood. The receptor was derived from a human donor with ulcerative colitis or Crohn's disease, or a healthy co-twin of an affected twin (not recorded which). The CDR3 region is CAWSPRTSGEETQYF.